These 6 T cell receptor beta chains share one sample of origin, sequenced in a study of neurological immune-mediated disorders. TCRdb re-analysed the 5' RACE reads in MiXCR, keeping a single row per CDR3 protein. Of around 44,000 distinct CDR3 sequences listed, roughly 14% are singletons. The sequenced material came from CD4+ T cells from blood. The receptors were sampled from a woman aged 60-70 years with HTLV-1-associated myelopathy (HAM/TSP).

This clonotype was counted ten times or more. The V gene is TRBV11-3, the J gene TRBJ2-6, with 10 bases matching TRBD1. The V and J ends lost 5 bases and 0 bases, in that order; junction bases with no gene match: 10. CDR3 length: 19 residues. Germline V gene lookup returns CDR1 SGHNT and CDR2 YENEEA. In DNA form, the CDR3 reads TGTGCCAGCAGCCCATCCGGGACAGGGGTTAGCTCTGGGGCCAACGTCCTGACTTTC. Its protein is CASSPSGTGVSSGANVLTF.

This clonotype was picked up many times. This chain links TRBV6-1 with TRBJ2-3; 7 bases agree with TRBD2. Unmatched junction bases numbered 6, after V lost 2 bases and J lost 1 base. The germline V gene encodes CDR1 MNHNS and CDR2 SASEGT. This CDR3 has 16 amino acids. CDR3 coding DNA: TGTGCCAGCAGTGAATCTGGCGGGGGTGGCACAGATACGCAGTATTTT. As protein: CASSESGGGGTDTQYF.

This clonotype was seen ten or more times. The chain carries TRBV5-1 and TRBJ2-3, with 10 bases that match TRBD2. The V gene's germline CDR1 is SGHRS and CDR2 YFSETQ. There are 17 residues in the CDR3. Trimming cost V 0 bases and J 2 bases; bases outside gene matches: 6. The CDR3 region has the DNA TGCGCCAGCAGCTTGGGCTATAGCGGGGGGACCACAGATACGCAGTATTTT. Translation: CASSLGYSGGTTDTQYF.

The chain has TRBV2 and TRBJ2-7; TRBD1 is a possible D gene (6 bases). Germline CDR1 and CDR2: SNHLY and FYNNEI. CDR3 length equals 16 residues. Trimming pared 2 bases from V and 4 bases from J, leaving 18 bases between. The CDR3 DNA reads TGTGCCAGCAGTGAAAGGAGGATACAGGGCACTTACGAGCAGTACTTC. This codes for CASSERRIQGTYEQYF.

In its sample, this clonotype was seen many times. The chain recombines TRBV29-1 with TRBJ2-5; 7 bases agree with TRBD2. The J segment lost 2 bases and the V segment lost 5 bases, leaving 11 bases of the junction unmatched. The CDR3 sequence is 15 residues long. Germline loops: CDR1 SQVTM, CDR2 ANQGSEA. The CDR3 DNA reads TGCAGCGTTCGTAAGGGGACTAACCAGCAAGAGACCCAGTACTTC. This encodes CSVRKGTNQQETQYF.

The table lists this clonotype with many counts. The chain couples TRBV3-1 to TRBJ1-1; D is perhaps TRBD1 (6 bases). The CDR3 covers 13 residues. V was pared by 3 bases and J by 6 bases, with 11 bases between. CDR1 is LGHDT, CDR2 YNNKEL, per germline (reference sequence). CDR3 DNA: TGTGCCAGCAGCCATCTCGGACAGCCTGAAGCTTTCTTT. This sequence encodes CASSHLGQPEAFF.